The clone carrying this T cell receptor beta chain was seen ten or more times. Antigen specificity is unknown. One entry per CDR3 protein results from TCRdb running MiXCR on the multiplex PCR reads. This table has around 190,000 distinct CDR3 sequences, approximately 30% appearing once. The V gene's germline CDR1 is DFQATT and CDR2 SNEGSKA (reference sequence). J lost 3 bases, V lost 5 bases, and 10 bases had no gene match. This CDR3 has 15 residues. This entry is derived from a study of breast tumors, draining lymph nodes, adjacent tissues. Notes on the study in general: Luminal-like breast cancer showed significantly higher tumor–nontumor repertoire similarity than basal-like.

The lymph nodes were axillary draining lymph nodes from breast cancer patients. The sample comprised axillary lymph node tissue. V usage is TRBV20-1 and J usage is TRBJ2-1, with 7 bases matching TRBD2. This TCR derives from a female donor with breast cancer. Some clones in this sample may be carry-over from other donors' samples. The CDR3 DNA reads TGCAGTGCTTCTAACCACCGGGACTACTACAATGAGCAGTTCTTC. Amino acid sequence: CSASNHRDYYNEQFF.